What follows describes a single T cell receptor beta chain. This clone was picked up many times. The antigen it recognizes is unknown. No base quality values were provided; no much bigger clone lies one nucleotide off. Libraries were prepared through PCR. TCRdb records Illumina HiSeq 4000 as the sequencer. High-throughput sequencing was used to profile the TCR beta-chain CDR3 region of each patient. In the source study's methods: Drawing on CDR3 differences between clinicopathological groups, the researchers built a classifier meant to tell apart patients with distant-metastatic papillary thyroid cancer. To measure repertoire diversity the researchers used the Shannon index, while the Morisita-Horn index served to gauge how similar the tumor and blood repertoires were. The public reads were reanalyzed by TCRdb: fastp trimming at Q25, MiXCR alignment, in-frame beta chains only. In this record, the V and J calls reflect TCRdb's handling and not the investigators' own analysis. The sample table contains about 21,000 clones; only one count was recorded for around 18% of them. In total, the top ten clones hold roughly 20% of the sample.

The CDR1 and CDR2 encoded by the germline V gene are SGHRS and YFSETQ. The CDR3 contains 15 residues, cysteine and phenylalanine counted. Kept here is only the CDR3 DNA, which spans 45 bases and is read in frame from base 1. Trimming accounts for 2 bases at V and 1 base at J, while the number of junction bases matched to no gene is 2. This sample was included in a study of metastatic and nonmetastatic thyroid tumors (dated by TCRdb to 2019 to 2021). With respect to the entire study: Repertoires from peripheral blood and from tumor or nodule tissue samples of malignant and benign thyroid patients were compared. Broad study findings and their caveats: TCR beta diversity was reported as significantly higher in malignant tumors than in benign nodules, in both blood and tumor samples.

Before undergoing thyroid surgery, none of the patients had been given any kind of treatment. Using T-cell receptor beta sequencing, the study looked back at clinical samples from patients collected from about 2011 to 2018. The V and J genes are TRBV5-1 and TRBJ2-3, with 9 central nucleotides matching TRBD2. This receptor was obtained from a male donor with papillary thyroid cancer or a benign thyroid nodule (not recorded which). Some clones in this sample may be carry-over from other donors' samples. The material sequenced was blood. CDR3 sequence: CASSFAGGGTDTQYF. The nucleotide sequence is TGCGCCAGCAGCTTCGCGGGAGGGGGCACAGATACGCAGTATTTT.